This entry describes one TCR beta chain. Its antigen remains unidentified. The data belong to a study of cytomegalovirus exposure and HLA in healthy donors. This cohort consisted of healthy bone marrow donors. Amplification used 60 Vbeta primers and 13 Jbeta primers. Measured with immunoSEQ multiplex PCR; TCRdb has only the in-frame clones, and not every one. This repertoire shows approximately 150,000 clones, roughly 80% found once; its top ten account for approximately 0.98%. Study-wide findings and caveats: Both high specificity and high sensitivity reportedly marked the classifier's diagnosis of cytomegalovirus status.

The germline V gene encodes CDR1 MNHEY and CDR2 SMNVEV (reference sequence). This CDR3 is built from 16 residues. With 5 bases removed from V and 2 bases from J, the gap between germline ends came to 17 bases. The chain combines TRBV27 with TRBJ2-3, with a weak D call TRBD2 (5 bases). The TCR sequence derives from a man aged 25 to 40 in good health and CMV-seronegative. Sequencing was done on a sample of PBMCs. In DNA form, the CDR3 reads TGTGCCAGCAGTCCAACAGCACTAGAGTACACAGATACGCAGTATTTT. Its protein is CASSPTALEYTDTQYF.